This TCR beta chain was identified in a study of cytomegalovirus exposure and HLA in healthy donors. Across the whole study: The study's early data release held about 85 million unique TCRs from HLA-typed donors. Overall study findings and caveats: Cytomegalovirus-associated TCR beta chains were listed, numbering 150 to 200. In an earlier analysis, productive rearrangement rates for most beta V segments clustered near 87% or 30%.

This clone was observed a handful of times. Its antigen is as yet unknown. PCR used 60 Vbeta primers and 13 Jbeta primers. Assay used: immunoSEQ multiplex PCR; TCRdb lists only in-frame clones, some missing. The table shows more than 45,000 clones, with about 84% occurring only once. This sequence was found in a young man in good health and CMV-seronegative. Sequencing was performed on PBMCs.

The CDR3 here is CASSPSGQNTEAFF. CDR3 DNA: TGTGCCAGCTCACCGTCGGGACAGAACACTGAAGCTTTCTTT. This rearrangement joins TRBV18 to TRBJ1-1; TRBD1 is a possible D gene (6 bases). This CDR3 is 14 amino acids long. The V gene lost 3 bases and the J gene lost 1 base, with 9 bases spanning the gap. Germline CDR1 is KGHSH and CDR2 is LQKENI.